The TCR beta chain under discussion was sequenced for a study of neurological immune-mediated disorders. This clonotype was detected many times. TCRdb used MiXCR to reprocess the 5' RACE reads, holding one entry per CDR3 protein. Found here are 35,000 to 45,000 distinct CDR3 sequences, more than 6.5% of them singletons; the top ten hold 4.4%. Trimming cost V 5 bases and J 0 bases, with 17 bases left between them. CDR1 is SEHNR, CDR2 FQNEAQ, per germline (reference sequence). This CDR3 has 17 amino acids. This chain joins TRBV7-9 and TRBJ2-1; weak D call: TRBD1 (5 bases). The specimen was PBMCs. The receptor comes from a woman in her 40s in good health. CDR3 protein: CASSPSPGQGSYNEQFF. CDR3 in DNA: TGTGCCAGCAGCCCTTCCCCAGGTCAGGGCTCCTACAATGAGCAGTTCTTC.